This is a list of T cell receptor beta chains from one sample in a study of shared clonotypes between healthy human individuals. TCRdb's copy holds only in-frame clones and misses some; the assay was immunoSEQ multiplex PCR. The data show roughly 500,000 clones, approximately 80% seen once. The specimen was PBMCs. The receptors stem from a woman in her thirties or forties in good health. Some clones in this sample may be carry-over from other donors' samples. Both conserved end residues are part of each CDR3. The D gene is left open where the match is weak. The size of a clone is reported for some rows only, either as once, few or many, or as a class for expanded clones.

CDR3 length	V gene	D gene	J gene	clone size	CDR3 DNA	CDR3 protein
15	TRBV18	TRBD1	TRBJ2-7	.	TGTGCCAGCTCGTACCGACAGGGCGAGGCGTACGAGCAGTACTTC	CASSYRQGEAYEQYF
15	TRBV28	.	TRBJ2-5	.	TGTGCCAGCAGTTTAATCCGCAGGGGACAAGAGACCCAGTACTTC	CASSLIRRGQETQYF
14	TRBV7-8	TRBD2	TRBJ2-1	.	TGTGCCAGCAGCCGACTAGCGGGAGCCAATGAGCAGTTCTTC	CASSRLAGANEQFF
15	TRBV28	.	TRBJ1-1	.	TGTGCCAGCAGTCTCCTGGACAGTATGAACACTGAAGCTTTCTTT	CASSLLDSMNTEAFF
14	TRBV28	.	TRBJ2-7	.	TGTGCCAGCAGTTTGTGGAGGGCAGAGTACGAGCAGTACTTC	CASSLWRAEYEQYF
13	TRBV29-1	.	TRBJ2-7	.	TGCAGCGTTGCTAGGGGCTTCTCCTACGAGCAGTACTTC	CSVARGFSYEQYF
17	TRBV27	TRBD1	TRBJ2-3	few	TGTGCCAGCAGTTCTATGGGGACAGGGGCGTTCACAGATACGCAGTATTTT	CASSSMGTGAFTDTQYF
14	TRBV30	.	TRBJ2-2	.	TGTGCCTGCGGAGCCCTTTCAAACACCGGGGAGCTGTTTTTT	CACGALSNTGELFF
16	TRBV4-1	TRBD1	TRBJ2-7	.	TGCGCCAGCAGCCAAGATCCCGGACAGGGAGCCTACGAGCAGTACTTC	CASSQDPGQGAYEQYF
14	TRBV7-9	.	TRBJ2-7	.	TGTGCCAGCAGCCCTATCTCGAACTCCTACGAGCAGTACTTC	CASSPISNSYEQYF
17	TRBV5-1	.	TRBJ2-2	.	TGCGCCAGCAGCTTGGTGGCAGCACTTACGAACACCGGGGAGCTGTTTTTT	CASSLVAALTNTGELFF
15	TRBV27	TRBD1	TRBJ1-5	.	TGTGCCAGCAGTTTGGGACAGCCTTTCAATCAGCCCCAGCATTTT	CASSLGQPFNQPQHF
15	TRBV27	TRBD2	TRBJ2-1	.	TGTGCCAGCAGCAGAGGGACTAGCGGGACCGTTGAGCAGTTCTTC	CASSRGTSGTVEQFF
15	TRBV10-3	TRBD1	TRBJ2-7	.	TGTGCCATCAGTGAACTGACAGGGGGCCTCTACGAGCAGTACTTC	CAISELTGGLYEQYF
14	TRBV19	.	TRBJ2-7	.	TGTGCCAGTAGTATTCGCCTAGTATCCTACGAGCAGTACTTC	CASSIRLVSYEQYF
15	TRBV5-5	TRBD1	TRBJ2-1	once	TGTGCCAGCAGCTTCGCCGGGACAGGGGTTTATGAGCAGTTCTTC	CASSFAGTGVYEQFF